Shown below are 7 T cell receptor beta chains from a single sample sequenced in a study of cytomegalovirus exposure and HLA in healthy donors. PCR employed 60 Vbeta and 13 Jbeta primers. Profiling relied on immunoSEQ multiplex PCR, and the TCRdb table lists in-frame clones only, not all of them. The data contain 99,000 or so clones, approximately 80% of them seen just once; the ten biggest clones take up around 5.1%. Sequencing was done on a sample of PBMCs. These receptors all come from a male donor in good health and CMV-seronegative.

The chain recombines TRBV5-4 with TRBJ2-7; D uncertain. Per germline, CDR1 SGHNT and CDR2 YYREEE (reference sequence). The CDR3 has 13 residues. Trimming removed 1 base from V and 2 bases from J, with 7 bases in between. The chain's CDR3 is CASSLNGAYEQYF. The CDR3 DNA sequence: TGTGCCAGCAGCTTGAACGGAGCCTACGAGCAGTACTTC.

The V gene is TRBV28, the J gene TRBJ1-1; perhaps TRBD1 as D (5 bases). Looked up from germline, CDR1 is MDHEN and CDR2 is SYDVKM. Trimming took off 6 bases at V and 4 bases at J, with 12 bases between the two ends. The length of the CDR3 is 13 residues. The CDR3 DNA reads TGTGCCAGCAGGAAAACACAGGTCACTGAAGCTTTCTTT. Protein product: CASRKTQVTEAFF.

The chain carries TRBV11-1 and TRBJ2-1; 12 bases are a match to TRBD2. This CDR3 has 15 residues. Losses at the gene ends were 5 bases for V and 5 bases for J; bases not matched to a gene: 4. The germline V gene encodes CDR1 SGHAT and CDR2 FQDESV (reference sequence). CDR3 sequence reads: CASSPRLAGDNEQFF. CDR3 sequence (DNA): TGTGCCAGCAGCCCCAGACTAGCGGGAGACAATGAGCAGTTCTTC.

The rearrangement links TRBV5-1 to TRBJ2-5; 8 bases line up with TRBD1. Germline CDR1 and CDR2: SGHRS and YFSETQ. This CDR3 comprises 14 residues. The V and J ends lost 4 bases and 3 bases, in that order; junction bases with no gene match: 5. CDR3 sequence reads: CASSLGQVKETQYF. CDR3 bases: TGCGCCAGCAGCCTGGGACAGGTAAAAGAGACCCAGTACTTC.

A few counts support this clone. The V gene is TRBV18, the J gene TRBJ1-3; 8 nucleotides line up with TRBD1. With 3 bases clipped from V and 1 base from J, the junction kept 5 bases outside the gene matches. The CDR3 extends over 16 amino acids. The V gene's germline CDR1 is KGHSH and CDR2 LQKENI. Written as DNA, the CDR3 is TGTGCCAGCTCACCCCAGGGGGCCGCATCTGGAAACACCATATATTTT. Translating gives CASSPQGAASGNTIYF.

This sequence joins TRBV20-1 and TRBJ2-5; 9 bases line up with TRBD1. The end of the DNA aligns better with TRBJ2-7, so the J call may be wrong. The germline V gene has CDR1 DFQATT and CDR2 SNEGSKA (reference sequence). The CDR3 runs 11 residues. This chain's CDR3 is CSVQGALEQYF. CDR3 coding DNA: TGCAGTGTACAGGGGGCTCTCGAGCAGTACTTC.

J is TRBJ2-7 and V is TRBV7-8; 10 bases agree with TRBD1. Germline V CDR1 and CDR2: SGHVS, FQNEAQ. V lost 6 bases and J lost 6; bases outside the gene matches: 8. This CDR3 is built from 14 residues. CDR3 bases: TGTGCCAGCAGTCACACCGGGACAGGGGTCGAGCAGTACTTC. Its translation is CASSHTGTGVEQYF.